This is a list of T cell receptor beta chains from one sample in a study of prognosis after radiotherapy for stage I lung cancer. TCRdb fed the multiplex PCR reads into MiXCR, producing one record per CDR3 protein. The sample yields about 25,000 distinct CDR3 sequences, 35% to 40% seen once. Sequenced here: PBMCs, sampled before or after stereotactic body radiation therapy (not recorded which). Receptor source: a donor older than 45 with non-small cell lung cancer. The CDR3 runs from the conserved cysteine through the conserved F or W. The D gene is left open where the match is weak. Part of the rows lack a size; the others show once, few, many or a class for expanded clones.

abundance	d_gene	j_gene	v_gene	CDR3nt	CDR3aa
many	TRBD1	TRBJ2-2	TRBV12-3/TRBV12-4	TGTGCCAGCAGGGACGAGACAGGGGATTCTGGGGAGCTGTTTTTT	CASRDETGDSGELFF
many	.	TRBJ1-4	TRBV19	TGTGCCAGTAGTATTGCGGGGGAAAAACTGTTTTTT	CASSIAGEKLFF
.	.	TRBJ1-2	TRBV20-1	TGCAGTGCCAGACCATCCCACAGTTTGAGTGGCTACACCTTC	CSARPSHSLSGYTF
many	TRBD2	TRBJ2-7	TRBV18	TGTGCCAGCTCAGCTAGCGGGAGGATGTCCTACGAGCAGTACTTC	CASSASGRMSYEQYF
.	.	TRBJ1-1	TRBV6-1	TGTGCCAGCAGTGAAGTTGTGAAAGACCAGGGTGAAGCTTTCTTT	CASSEVVKDQGEAFF
many	TRBD1	TRBJ1-2	TRBV6-2/TRBV6-3	TGTGCCAGCAGTAGAGACAGGGACTATGGCTACACCTTC	CASSRDRDYGYTF
many	TRBD1	TRBJ1-6	TRBV7-2	TGTGCCAGCAGTCCGGGACAGGTTAATTCACCCCTCCACTTT	CASSPGQVNSPLHF
many	.	TRBJ1-1	TRBV12-3/TRBV12-4	TGTGCCAGCAGTTTATCGACGGCCACTGAAGCTTTCTTT	CASSLSTATEAFF
few	TRBD1	TRBJ1-3	TRBV6-2/TRBV6-3	TGTGCCAGCAAGACGGGACAGAGCTCTGGAAACACCATATATTTT	CASKTGQSSGNTIYF
many	.	TRBJ1-1	TRBV27	TGTGCCAGCAGTTTATCGAAAAACATGAACACTGAAGCTTTCTTT	CASSLSKNMNTEAFF
.	.	TRBJ2-1	TRBV2	TGTGCCAGCAGTGAAGGTTTTTTGGGGGAGTGGTTCTTC	CASSEGFLGEWFF
many	TRBD2	TRBJ2-1	TRBV3-1	TGTGCCAGCAGCCAAGAGGTAGCGGGAGCCCCTAAGCAGTTCTTC	CASSQEVAGAPKQFF
many	.	TRBJ1-1	TRBV25-1	TGTGCCAGCAGTGACCGAATGAACACTGAAGCTTTCTTT	CASSDRMNTEAFF
.	.	TRBJ1-1	TRBV6-1	TGTGCCAGCGGGGGAGCGGTCACTGAAGCTTTCTTT	CASGGAVTEAFF
.	.	TRBJ1-6	TRBV11-2	TGTGCCAGCAGCTTGTGGGGATCCGGGACCGCCGATAATTCACCCCTCCACTTT	CASSLWGSGTADNSPLHF
many	TRBD1	TRBJ1-2	TRBV11-2	TGTGCCAGCAGCTTAGAACCGACAGGGAGTGGCTACACCTTC	CASSLEPTGSGYTF
.	.	TRBJ1-1	TRBV6-8	TGTGCCAGCAGTTCCCCGACCGGGGGGCTCACTGAAGCTTTCTTT	CASSSPTGGLTEAFF
.	.	TRBJ1-2	TRBV20-1	TGCAGTGCTCCTCAGTGGTCAAATCGGGGCTACACCTTC	CSAPQWSNRGYTF
once	TRBD2	TRBJ2-7	TRBV11-3	TGTGCCAGCAGCTTAGATCCCGGGGCTAGCGGGAGTGTTCAGTACTTC	CASSLDPGASGSVQYF
.	.	TRBJ1-1	TRBV20-1	TGCAGTGCTAGTGTAGGTGGGAACACTGAAGCTTTCTTT	CSASVGGNTEAFF
many	TRBD1	TRBJ1-5	TRBV30	TGTGCCTGGAGTGAACCTCGGACAGGGGCCACGGGTCAGCCCCAGCATTTT	CAWSEPRTGATGQPQHF
many	.	TRBJ2-6	TRBV27	TGTGCCAGCAGTTGGAGCTCTGGGGCCAACGTCCTGACTTTC	CASSWSSGANVLTF
.	.	TRBJ2-7	TRBV11-2	TGTGCCAGCAGCCGGAGGGGGCCCCCCTACGAGCAGTACTTC	CASSRRGPPYEQYF
many	TRBD1	TRBJ1-2	TRBV19	TGTGCCAGTAGTACACTATCGGACAGGGTCTATGGCTACACCTTC	CASSTLSDRVYGYTF
many	TRBD2	TRBJ2-7	TRBV5-6	TGTGCCAGCAGCTTGGATGGAGGACTAGGCTACGAGCAGTACTTC	CASSLDGGLGYEQYF
many	.	TRBJ2-1	TRBV14	TGTGCCAGCAGCCAAGGCTTAGGACGCCGACTCTCCTACAATGAGCAGTTCTTC	CASSQGLGRRLSYNEQFF
few	TRBD1	TRBJ2-7	TRBV5-8	TGTGCCAGCAGCTCCGTGATATTCGACAGGGACAACGAGCAGTACTTC	CASSSVIFDRDNEQYF
many	TRBD2	TRBJ2-7	TRBV20-1	TGCAGTGCTAGAGATTCCAGCGGGAGGAACGAGCAGTACTTC	CSARDSSGRNEQYF
many	.	TRBJ2-6	TRBV12-3/TRBV12-4	TGTGCCAGCAGTCATAGCTCTGGGGCCAACGTCCTGACTTTC	CASSHSSGANVLTF
many	.	TRBJ2-5	TRBV11-2	TGTGCCAGCAGCTTACTCGGGGGGCCGGGGGAGACCCAGTACTTC	CASSLLGGPGETQYF
many	TRBD1	TRBJ1-2	TRBV9	TGTGCCAGCAGCGTAGGACCTGGCAGGGGGCAGGTCTATGGCTACACCTTC	CASSVGPGRGQVYGYTF
.	TRBD2	TRBJ2-7	TRBV28	TGTGCCAGCAGCCGGGAGGTGGGGCAGTACTTC	CASSREVGQYF
many	.	TRBJ1-2	TRBV11-3	TGTGCCAGCAGCCCCCTGGGGGGTGACTATGGCTACACCTTC	CASSPLGGDYGYTF
once	.	TRBJ2-2	TRBV19	TGTGCCAGTAGTATTACCTACCCGAACACCGGGGAGCTGTTTTTT	CASSITYPNTGELFF
.	.	TRBJ1-2	TRBV13	TGTGCCAGCAGCTTAGTTCAGGAGAACTATGGCTACACCTTC	CASSLVQENYGYTF
many	.	TRBJ2-1	TRBV2	TGTGCCAGCAGTGTTTTCGGGTCCCCGTCGGGTGAGCAGTTCTTC	CASSVFGSPSGEQFF
many	.	TRBJ2-3	TRBV7-2	TGTGCCAGCAGCTTCCTAGTTAGAGGGGGGCGGGAGGATACGCAGTATTTT	CASSFLVRGGREDTQYF
many	.	TRBJ1-5	TRBV6-5	TGTGCCAGCAGTTACTCCCACGTCGGGGAGCCCCAGCATTTT	CASSYSHVGEPQHF
many	.	TRBJ1-5	TRBV19	TGTGCCAGTAGTAACCGGGACACCGCTTTAAGCAATCAGCCCCAGCATTTT	CASSNRDTALSNQPQHF
many	TRBD1	TRBJ2-7	TRBV5-1	TGCGCCAGCAGCTCGGGACAGGGGGCATACGAGCAGTACTTC	CASSSGQGAYEQYF
many	.	TRBJ2-5	TRBV6-2/TRBV6-3	TGTGCCAGCAGCTACTATGGGGACCCAGAGACCCAGTACTTC	CASSYYGDPETQYF
.	.	TRBJ2-3	TRBV7-2	TGTGCCAGCAGCTTAGTAGCAGATACGCAGTATTTT	CASSLVADTQYF
once	TRBD2	TRBJ2-1	TRBV20-1	TGCAGTGCTAGATCGGGGGGGGAGGTTGGGTACAATGAGCAGTTCTTC	CSARSGGEVGYNEQFF
many	TRBD1	TRBJ1-4	TRBV7-9	TGTGCCAGCAGTCCCGGGACAGTTTATGAAAAACTGTTTTTT	CASSPGTVYEKLFF
.	.	TRBJ2-3	TRBV4-1	TGCGCCAGCAGCCAAAGGGCTAGCACAGATACGCAGTATTTT	CASSQRASTDTQYF
.	TRBD1	TRBJ1-4	TRBV30	TGTGCCTGGAGTACAGGGGACTGGCAGGAAAAACTGTTTTTT	CAWSTGDWQEKLFF
many	TRBD2	TRBJ2-1	TRBV18	TGTGCCAGCTCACCTCTGAGCGGGAGGGCCAATGAGCAGTTCTTC	CASSPLSGRANEQFF
few	.	TRBJ2-3	TRBV20-1	TGCAGTGCTAGAGGCACCTCCCTCGATACGCAGTATTTT	CSARGTSLDTQYF
many	TRBD1	TRBJ1-6	TRBV27	TGTGCCAGCAGAGTCGGGACAGGGGCTGATTCACCCCTCCACTTT	CASRVGTGADSPLHF
many	.	TRBJ1-4	TRBV4-1	TGCGCCAGCAGCCAAGATCGCTACAGGGCGGAGGAAAAACTGTTTTTT	CASSQDRYRAEEKLFF
few	.	TRBJ1-5	TRBV24-1	TGTGCCACCAGTGACAGGACTAGGTGTGCTCATCAGCCCCAGCATTTT	CATSDRTRCAHQPQHF
few	.	TRBJ2-3	TRBV14	TGTGCCAGCAGCCAGGAAACGGGAGAGGCGGGCACAGATACGCAGTATTTT	CASSQETGEAGTDTQYF
.	.	TRBJ2-7	TRBV20-1	TGCAGTGCTAGATGGATCCCGGGACTGGGCTCCTACGAGCAGTACTTC	CSARWIPGLGSYEQYF
.	TRBD1	TRBJ2-6	TRBV28	TGCGCCAGCAGCCACAGTGGGGGACAGGGGCGCTCTGGGGCCAACGTCCTGACTTTC	CASSHSGGQGRSGANVLTF